This T cell receptor (beta chain) was recorded in a study of blood T cells in healthy people across ages (dated by TCRdb to the mid-2010s). Some background on the complete study: Template switching captured roughly one uniquely barcoded TCR beta cDNA molecule per two T cells in model experiments. The donors were split into four age groups: young (average around 17 years), middle-aged (nearly 40), aged (roughly 68) and long-lived (under 90). To avoid experimental bias, donors of different ages were spread randomly across the sequencing lanes. The study analyzed two additional independent replicas of 1 million unique cDNA reads from the same blood draw for two donors, one aged 18 to 29 and one aged 80 or older. Age-related changes in TCR beta repertoire diversity were measured in the study by deep sequencing normalized with unique cDNA molecular identifiers. On the study overall, not on this receptor specifically: Estimates of total diversity based on one million sequenced T cells were regarded as lower bounds and as underestimates. Since profiling was done on bulk unsorted PBMCs, naive and antigen-experienced compartments could not be conclusively compared. A strong correlation was found between observed TCR beta diversity and the percentage of naive T cells measured by flow cytometry. The CMV infection status of donors was not known, potentially confounding age-related changes in expanded clonotypes. As age increased, observed TCR beta diversity per million T cells dropped in a roughly linear way, and a significant reduction was already evident by age roughly 36. Compared with the aged group, the long-lived group had more naive CD4+ T cells, fewer expanded clones and increased TCR diversity, a pattern suggesting age selection.

Library generation was performed with 5' RACE. The reads were generated on an Illumina HiSeq 2500. A second PCR of about 6 to 11 cycles was run with a J-beta primer mix and a sample-barcoded 5' primer. A unique molecular identifier was introduced onto each TCR beta cDNA molecule by a template-switch 5' adaptor carrying 12 random nucleotides. Each sample yielded at least 2.5 million CDR3-containing paired-end reads. The Mint cDNA synthesis kit, primed by a TRBC-specific oligonucleotide, was used to synthesize first-strand cDNA from all RNA. Following uracil-DNA glycosylase treatment, all cDNA underwent a first 18-cycle PCR with the universal primers M1SS and BC2_uni_R. Regarding the original processing steps: Normalization of each sample was performed by random selection of 1 million high-quality reads, each carrying a distinct molecular identifier. Instead of being binned into consensus sequences, reads that shared molecular identifiers were thrown out. MiTCR, with a Q25 quality threshold and the strictest error-elimination algorithm, was used for CDR3 identification, clonotype clustering and error correction. A nonparametric unseen species model using Euler transformation provided a lower-bound estimate of total TCR beta diversity. Using fastp trimming at Q25 and MiXCR clonotype assembly, TCRdb reanalyzed the public sequencing data and kept in-frame beta chains. Rows with one shared CDR3 protein collapse into an entry with the most common genes and DNA. TCRdb, not the original authors, processed these V and J calls. The sample records roughly 930,000 distinct CDR3 sequences, 45% to 50% of which are singletons. The ten largest clones take up about an eighth of the sample.

The roughly 37 donors, aged 6 to 90 years, were systemically healthy Caucasian individuals from Russia. Around 9.8 milliliters of peripheral blood were collected from each donor into EDTA-treated Vacutainer tubes. Ficoll-Paque density-gradient centrifugation was used to isolate PBMCs, with at least 7 million per sample. Trizol reagent was used to extract total RNA from PBMCs, with at least 5.5 micrograms per sample. Naive CD45RAhigh/CD27high T cell percentages were measured by flow cytometry on a PBMC aliquot from every donor. Points on this clonotype: The target of this receptor is not known. It has no much larger one-base neighbor in the sample; base qualities were not kept.

Clipping removes 2 bases from V and 5 bases from J, with 15 as the unmatched junction base count. CDR1 MNHNS and CDR2 SASEGT are derived from the germline V gene. From cysteine to phenylalanine, the CDR3 is 18 amino acids long. The CDR3 DNA has 54 bases and is translated from base 1. The TCR sequence derives from a man aged 25 to 40 in good health. The chain couples TRBV6-1 to TRBJ2-3, and 8 junction bases match TRBD2. Material: blood. The CDR3 in this case is CASSEFWRGASVGDTQYF. The nucleotide sequence reads TGTGCCAGCAGTGAATTCTGGCGGGGGGCCTCGGTGGGAGATACGCAGTATTTT.